A single T cell receptor beta chain is shown here with its context. The antigen remains unidentified. The sample is drawn from a study of T-cell reconstitution after alpha-beta-depleted transplantation in children. A library of TCRbeta sequences, prepared with unique molecular identifiers, was generated. TCRdb reanalysed the PCR reads using MiXCR and keeps one entry per CDR3 protein. The sample includes around 440,000 distinct CDR3 sequences, about 16% of them seen just once. Study-level findings and limits: After transplant, high TCRbeta diversity at day 60 in some patients arose from surviving recipient T cells and thymic progenitors. After transplant, at about two months, alpha-beta T cells were reportedly derived from several hundred expanded graft clones.

Germline CDR1 DFQATT, CDR2 SNEGSKA (reference sequence). This CDR3 has 13 residues. V lost 1 base and J lost 7, with 11 bases in between. This clonotype originated in a boy under two years old who had a stem cell transplant for Wiskott-Aldrich syndrome, so the T cells may come from the graft donor. The input for sequencing was PBMCs, mostly from graft donor cells, taken 360 days after TCRalphabeta/CD19-depleted stem cell transplant. J is TRBJ1-5 and V is TRBV20-1; weak D call: TRBD1 (5 bases). CDR3 residues: CSARGRVEQPQHF. CDR3 coding DNA: TGCAGTGCTAGAGGCAGGGTAGAACAGCCCCAGCATTTT.